The 32 T cell receptor beta chains presented below share a single source sample, sequenced in a study of blood T cell repertoires in COVID-19. TCRdb's copy holds only in-frame clones and misses some; the assay was immunoSEQ multiplex PCR. The repertoire consists of approximately 290,000 clones, with 70% to 90% occurring once and the leading ten covering 4.3%. Sequenced material: PBMCs or T cells enriched from blood (not recorded which). The receptors were sampled from a woman aged 30 to 39 who had recovered from COVID-19.

V is TRBV6-2 or TRBV6-3 and J is TRBJ1-4; 12 nucleotides align to TRBD1. Germline V CDR1 and CDR2: MNHEY, SVGEGT. The CDR3 extends over 15 amino acids. Germline trimming cut 4 bases from V and 7 bases from J; bases unmatched to any gene: 4. This CDR3 is CASSSGQGAGEKLFF. The CDR3 nucleotides read TGTGCCAGCAGTTCGGGACAGGGGGCAGGTGAAAAACTGTTTTTT.

The chain is built from TRBV6-4 and TRBJ2-2; 8 bases agree with TRBD2. Germline V gene sequence: CDR1 MRHNA, CDR2 SNTAGT. Trimming at V came to 0 bases and at J to 3 bases, leaving 0 bases not matched to a gene. The CDR3 sequence is 15 residues long. This CDR3 is CASSDSTSDTGELFF. The DNA of the CDR3 is TGTGCCAGCAGTGACTCGACTAGCGACACCGGGGAGCTGTTTTTT.

About this clone itself: The junction departs from the called germline gene at one end, perhaps through a read error. The chain has TRBV19 and TRBJ1-1; tentatively, D is TRBD1 (6 bases). The CDR3 extends over 16 amino acids. Germline V gene lookup returns CDR1 LNHDA and CDR2 SQIVND (reference sequence). The CDR3 sequence: CASSIDSTGTNLVISF. The CDR3 DNA reads as TGTGCCAGTAGTATCGACTCAACCGGGACAAACCTCGTGATCTCCTTT.

V is TRBV24-1 and J is TRBJ2-3; D gene uncertain. The CDR3 has 13 amino acids. Germline V gene lookup returns CDR1 KGHDR and CDR2 SFDVKD. Trimming removed 1 base from V and 4 bases from J, with 5 bases in between. CDR3 loop: CATSDFTADTQYF. The CDR3 bases are TGTGCCACCAGTGATTTTACAGCAGATACGCAGTATTTT.

The chain links TRBV9 to TRBJ1-2, with no clear D. Per germline, CDR1 SGDLS and CDR2 YYNGEE. Deletions cut 4 bases from V and 2 bases from J, with 12 bases between. CDR3 length: 14 amino acids. The CDR3 region has the DNA TGTGCCAGCAGCATCCGGACGGGGAACTATGGCTACACCTTC. Its protein product is CASSIRTGNYGYTF.

This sequence joins TRBV9 and TRBJ2-3; a weak D match, TRBD2 (5 bases). The CDR3 totals 15 residues. Germline CDR1 is SGDLS and CDR2 is YYNGEE. V was clipped by 3 bases and J by 7 bases, with 18 bases between them. The DNA for the CDR3 is TGTGCCAGCAGCGCACCTCGGGATCTTTCACATACGCAGTATTTT. This sequence encodes CASSAPRDLSHTQYF.

The table lists this clone with a count of one. J is TRBJ1-6 and V is TRBV30; D ambiguous. This CDR3 has 14 amino acids. CDR1 and CDR2 (germline): GTSNPN, SVGIG (reference sequence). Trimming left V 0 bases short and J 9 bases short, with 12 bases between. The CDR3 DNA sequence: TGTGCCTGGAGTGTGATGTCTGGAGCTTCACCCCTCCACTTT. As protein: CAWSVMSGASPLHF.

The chain has TRBV6-5 and TRBJ2-7, with 7 bases matching TRBD1. The V segment lost 0 bases and the J segment 4 bases; nucleotides outside the gene matches: 9. CDR3 length: 16 amino acids. CDR1 is MNHEY and CDR2 is SVGAGI in the germline V gene. The CDR3 DNA is TGTGCCAGCAGTTACTCAGGGGGCAACATCCTATACGAGCAGTACTTC. Protein product: CASSYSGGNILYEQYF.

The rearrangement uses TRBV5-1 and TRBJ2-4, with a weak D call TRBD1 (6 bases). From germline, CDR1 is SGHRS and CDR2 YFSETQ. Trimming removed 0 bases at V and 7 bases at J, with 17 bases between. The CDR3 loop spans 16 amino acids. The CDR3 loop is CASSLELAQGNNIQYF. DNA for the CDR3: TGCGCCAGCAGCTTGGAACTGGCACAGGGTAACAACATTCAGTACTTC.

The chain joins TRBV5-1 to TRBJ2-2, with 8 positions matching TRBD1. With 0 bases clipped from V and 5 bases from J, the junction kept 9 bases outside the gene matches. The V gene's germline CDR1 is SGHRS and CDR2 YFSETQ. The CDR3 covers 17 residues. The CDR3, as DNA: TGCGCCAGCAGCTTGGAGGGACAGGCCTCTTTGACCGGGGAGCTGTTTTTT. Translated, it gives CASSLEGQASLTGELFF.

The V and J genes are TRBV6-1 and TRBJ2-5; D remains ambiguous. Germline V CDR1 and CDR2: MNHNS, SASEGT. V gave up 6 bases and J gave up 2 bases, with 4 bases separating them. The CDR3 is made up of 11 amino acids. The CDR3 reads CASSRQETQYF. CDR3 nucleotide sequence: TGTGCCAGCAGCCGGCAAGAGACCCAGTACTTC.

The CDR3 sequence: CATSDSGGGPYEQYF. CDR3 bases: TGTGCCACCAGTGATTCGGGGGGGGGCCCCTACGAGCAGTACTTC. V and J are TRBV24-1 and TRBJ2-7; TRBD2 aligns across 8 bases. Germline trimming cut 2 bases from V and 2 bases from J; bases unmatched to any gene: 4. The length of the CDR3 is 15 residues. Germline V gives CDR1 KGHDR, CDR2 SFDVKD.

The chain joins TRBV30 to TRBJ1-4; D call uncertain. In germline, CDR1 is GTSNPN, CDR2 SVGIG (reference sequence). The V end lost 2 bases, the J end lost 10 bases, and 11 bases lay between the germline ends. CDR3 size: 12 residues. CDR3 sequence: CAWSTPLGKLFF. The CDR3 nucleotides read TGTGCCTGGAGTACCCCACTAGGAAAACTGTTTTTT.

The rearrangement uses TRBV3-1 (or the pseudogene TRBV3-2) and TRBJ1-6; D gene uncertain. CDR1 is LGHDT, CDR2 YNNKEL, per germline (reference sequence). The germline V and J ends were trimmed by 4 bases and 8 bases, with 12 bases remaining between them. The CDR3 length is 14 residues. The CDR3 DNA reads as TGTGCCAGCAGCCCCGGGCGGGGAGATTCACCCCTCCACTTT. Amino acids: CASSPGRGDSPLHF.

The chain is built from TRBV28 and TRBJ2-7; 8 bases align to TRBD2. The V gene's germline CDR1 is MDHEN and CDR2 SYDVKM. This CDR3 has 18 amino acids. Trimming at V came to 4 bases and at J to 2 bases, leaving 16 bases not matched to a gene. The CDR3 nucleotides are TGTGCCAGCAGTTCTCCAACCCCCCGGGGGGGCCCTACCTACGAGCAGTACTTC. As protein: CASSSPTPRGGPTYEQYF.

The V call is TRBV5-5, the J call TRBJ2-1; possibly TRBD1 for D (5 bases). From germline, CDR1 is SGHKS and CDR2 YYEKEE (reference sequence). Trimming pared 0 bases from V and 12 bases from J, leaving 16 bases between. The CDR3 extends over 14 amino acids. The CDR3 nucleotides are TGTGCCAGCAGCTTGGGGGTAGGGGCCGGTGGGCAGTTCTTC. Translating it yields CASSLGVGAGGQFF.

The CDR3 DNA reads as TGTGCCAGCACCTCCTCTGGACAGGGCTCACCCCTCCACTTT. Translation gives CASTSSGQGSPLHF. The chain recombines TRBV28 with TRBJ1-6, with 8 bases aligning to TRBD1. This CDR3 comprises 14 residues. Per germline, CDR1 MDHEN and CDR2 SYDVKM. With V trimmed by 7 bases and J by 10 bases, 9 bases remained unmatched. The full variable domain, in which reference TRBV28 and TRBJ1-6 provide the parts outside the CDR3, is DVKVTQSSRYLVKRTGEKVFLECVQDMDHENMFWYRQDPGLGLRLIYFSYDVKMKEKGDIPEGYSVSREKKERFSLILESASTNQTSMYLCASTSSGQGSPLHFGNGTRLTVT.

This rearrangement joins TRBV25-1 to TRBJ1-2; D ambiguous. The V end was cut by 3 bases, the J end by 1 base, with 9 bases between. This CDR3 region has 14 residues. The germline V gene has CDR1 MGHDK and CDR2 SYGVNS. The CDR3 DNA sequence: TGTGCCAGCAGTGAGATAGGGAGTAACTATGGCTACACCTTC. Translation: CASSEIGSNYGYTF.

This CDR3 reads CATEDSPYNEQFF. Written as DNA, the CDR3 is TGTGCCACCGAAGACTCCCCCTACAATGAGCAGTTCTTC. The rearrangement joins TRBV24-1 to TRBJ2-1; D unclear. Germline CDR1 is KGHDR and CDR2 is SFDVKD. V was clipped by 9 bases and J by 2 bases, with 10 bases between them. This CDR3 is 13 amino acids long.

CDR3 sequence (DNA): TGTGCCAGCAGCTTAGGCCCCCCAGCGGGAGGGCCTTACGAGCAGTACTTC. It translates to CASSLGPPAGGPYEQYF. The chain recombines TRBV7-6 with TRBJ2-7; the match to TRBD2 covers 10 bases. Trimming cost V 1 base and J 4 bases; bases outside gene matches: 10. Germline V gene data show CDR1 as SGHVS and CDR2 as FNYEAQ. The length of the CDR3 is 17 residues.

CDR3 residues: CASSLAAGGENTEAFF. The CDR3 bases are TGTGCCAGCAGCTTAGCGGCAGGGGGCGAGAACACTGAAGCTTTCTTT. The rearrangement uses TRBV7-6 and TRBJ1-1; 8 bases align to TRBD1. The CDR3 contains 16 residues. Per germline, CDR1 SGHVS and CDR2 FNYEAQ. Unmatched junction bases numbered 4, after V lost 0 bases and J lost 1 base.

The chain combines TRBV19 with TRBJ2-4; no clear D gene. V lost 5 bases and J lost 0, with 17 bases in between. The germline gives CDR1 LNHDA, CDR2 SQIVND (reference sequence). The CDR3 runs 17 residues. The DNA for the CDR3 is TGTGCCAGTAGTCCTTTCCCGGGTTCACTAGCCAAAAACATTCAGTACTTC. It specifies CASSPFPGSLAKNIQYF.

The chain carries TRBV7-9 and TRBJ2-7; D is perhaps TRBD1 (5 bases). This CDR3 comprises 18 residues. Trimming left V 5 bases short and J 1 base short, with 24 bases between. Germline-derived CDR1 and CDR2 are SEHNR and FQNEAQ (reference sequence). CDR3 in DNA: TGTGCCAGCAGCCCAGACCCGAAAGACAGTTATTTATCCTACGAGCAGTACTTC. It is translated as CASSPDPKDSYLSYEQYF. Combining the CDR3 with reference TRBV7-9 and TRBJ2-7 gives the whole variable domain DTGVSQNPRHKITKRGQNVTFRCDPISEHNRLYWYRQTLGQGPEFLTYFQNEAQLEKSRLLSDRFSAERPKGSFSTLEIQRTEQGDSAMYLCASSPDPKDSYLSYEQYFGPGTRLTVT.

This chain connects TRBV19 to TRBJ2-3; 9 nucleotides match TRBD2. From germline, CDR1 is LNHDA and CDR2 SQIVND (reference sequence). The CDR3 is 15 amino acids. V lost 5 bases, J lost 0 bases, and 3 bases stayed unmatched. The chain's CDR3 is CASSSLAGSTDTQYF. The CDR3 DNA sequence: TGTGCCAGTAGTTCACTAGCGGGCAGCACAGATACGCAGTATTTT.

This clone was picked up a small number of times. The rearrangement uses TRBV29-1 and TRBJ1-2; D is perhaps TRBD1 (5 bases). This CDR3 spans 13 amino acids. Trimming shortened V by 7 bases and J by 8 bases, and 20 bases separated the two germline ends. CDR1 and CDR2 (germline): SQVTM, ANQGSEA. The CDR3 region has the DNA TGCAGCGCTGGTAGTGGGGCCGCGAGGGGCTACACCTTC. Translated: CSAGSGAARGYTF.

The chain is built from TRBV28 and TRBJ1-1; 10 bases map to TRBD1. CDR1 is MDHEN and CDR2 is SYDVKM in the germline V gene. The J segment lost 3 bases and the V segment lost 4 bases, leaving 14 bases of the junction unmatched. The CDR3 runs to 18 residues. CDR3 sequence: CASSSSWGTGDSDTEAFF. The CDR3 DNA follows: TGTGCCAGCAGTTCGTCCTGGGGGACAGGGGATTCCGACACTGAAGCTTTCTTT.

J is TRBJ1-1 and V is TRBV10-1, with D unclear. V shed 7 bases and J shed 5 bases, with 20 bases lying between them. Per the germline V gene, CDR1 is WNHNN and CDR2 is SYGVQD (reference sequence). CDR3 length: 15 residues. Here the CDR3 DNA reads TGCGCCAGCACGCTCCCTCCCCCGCGGGGAACTGAAGCTTTCTTT. This translates into CASTLPPPRGTEAFF.

V gene TRBV7-9 combines with J gene TRBJ1-1; possible D gene TRBD1, 6 bases. The CDR3 length is 18 residues. Between the trimmed V and J ends, which lost 1 base and 0 bases, there was a span of 18 bases. Germline V CDR1 and CDR2: SEHNR, FQNEAQ (reference sequence). CDR3 amino acids: CASSLGRGRGLMNTEAFF. In DNA form, the CDR3 reads TGTGCCAGCAGCTTAGGAAGGGGGAGGGGCCTCATGAACACTGAAGCTTTCTTT.

The chain has TRBV9 and TRBJ2-3; D is perhaps TRBD1 (5 bases). Trimming stripped 0 bases from V and 6 bases from J, with 8 bases between. The CDR3 runs to 13 residues. CDR1 and CDR2 (germline): SGDLS, YYNGEE. The CDR3 spells CASSVEGRDTQYF. In nucleotides, the CDR3 is TGTGCCAGCAGCGTAGAGGGGCGGGATACGCAGTATTTT.

The chain recombines TRBV5-6 with TRBJ1-2; D call uncertain. CDR1 and CDR2 (germline): SGHDT, YYEEEE. The CDR3 is 12 amino acids. V lost 5 bases to trimming and J lost 4 bases, with 9 bases between them. The CDR3 DNA reads TGTGCCAGCAGTCAGGTTAGCTATGGCTACACCTTC. Translation gives CASSQVSYGYTF.

This rearrangement joins TRBV27 to TRBJ1-2; 8 nucleotides agree with TRBD1. The CDR3 is made up of 15 amino acids. CDR1 and CDR2 (germline): MNHEY, SMNVEV (reference sequence). Trimming cost V 5 bases and J 3 bases; bases outside gene matches: 8. CDR3 sequence reads: CASSPGQGIDYGYTF. The CDR3 DNA sequence: TGTGCCAGCAGTCCCGGACAGGGAATTGACTATGGCTACACCTTC.

V usage is TRBV2 and J usage is TRBJ2-3, with D possibly matching TRBD1 (6 bases). The CDR3 runs to 14 residues. V was cut by 7 bases and J by 2 bases, with 13 bases left in between. CDR1 and CDR2 (germline): SNHLY, FYNNEI. CDR3 protein: CASTRGQNTDTQYF. CDR3 nucleotides: TGTGCCAGCACGAGAGGACAGAACACAGATACGCAGTATTTT.